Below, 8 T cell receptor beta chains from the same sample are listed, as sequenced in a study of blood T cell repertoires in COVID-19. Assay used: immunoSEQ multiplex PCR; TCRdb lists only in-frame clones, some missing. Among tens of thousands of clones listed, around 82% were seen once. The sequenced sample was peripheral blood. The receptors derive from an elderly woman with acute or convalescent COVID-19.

The CDR3 DNA reads as TGCGCCAGCAGCTTGGTCGGGGGATCGAACAATGAGCAGTTCTTC. This translates into CASSLVGGSNNEQFF. V is TRBV5-1 and J is TRBJ2-1, with a possible D match to TRBD2 (6 bases). V lost 0 bases and J 5 bases, leaving 12 bases between the germline ends. CDR3 length: 15 amino acids. Germline CDR1 SGHRS, CDR2 YFSETQ.

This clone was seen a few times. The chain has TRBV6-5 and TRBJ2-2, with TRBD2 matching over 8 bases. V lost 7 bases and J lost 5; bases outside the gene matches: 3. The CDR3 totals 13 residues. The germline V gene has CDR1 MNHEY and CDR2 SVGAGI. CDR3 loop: CASMLAGTGELFF. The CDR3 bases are TGTGCCAGCATGTTAGCGGGAACCGGGGAGCTGTTTTTT.

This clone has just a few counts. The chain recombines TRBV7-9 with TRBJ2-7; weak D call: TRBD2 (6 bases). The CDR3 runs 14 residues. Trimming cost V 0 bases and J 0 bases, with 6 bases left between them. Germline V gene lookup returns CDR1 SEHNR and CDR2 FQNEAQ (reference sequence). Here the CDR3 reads CASSLAGGSYEQYF. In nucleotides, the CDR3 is TGTGCCAGCAGCTTAGCGGGAGGCTCCTACGAGCAGTACTTC.

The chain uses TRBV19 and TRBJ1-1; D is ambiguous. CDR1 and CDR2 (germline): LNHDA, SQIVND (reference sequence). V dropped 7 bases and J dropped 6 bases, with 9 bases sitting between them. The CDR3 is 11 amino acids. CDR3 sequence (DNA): TGTGCCAGTAATAGAGACGCTGAAGCTTTCTTT. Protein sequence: CASNRDAEAFF.

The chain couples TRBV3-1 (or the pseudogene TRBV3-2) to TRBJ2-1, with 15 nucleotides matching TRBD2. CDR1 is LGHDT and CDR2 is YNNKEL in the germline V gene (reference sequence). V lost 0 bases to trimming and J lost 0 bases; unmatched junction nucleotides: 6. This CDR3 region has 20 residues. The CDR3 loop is CASSQDKGLAGGSSYNEQFF. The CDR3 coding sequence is TGTGCCAGCAGCCAAGATAAAGGACTAGCGGGAGGGAGCTCCTACAATGAGCAGTTCTTC.

CDR3 DNA: TGTGCCAGCAGCCAAAGCGGGAGTCACTCCTACGAGCAGTACTTC. It encodes CASSQSGSHSYEQYF. The chain uses TRBV3-1 (or the pseudogene TRBV3-2) and TRBJ2-7, with TRBD2 matching 8 bases. Germline V gives CDR1 LGHDT, CDR2 YNNKEL (reference sequence). There are 15 residues in the CDR3. Unmatched junction bases numbered 3, after V lost 2 bases and J lost 0 bases.

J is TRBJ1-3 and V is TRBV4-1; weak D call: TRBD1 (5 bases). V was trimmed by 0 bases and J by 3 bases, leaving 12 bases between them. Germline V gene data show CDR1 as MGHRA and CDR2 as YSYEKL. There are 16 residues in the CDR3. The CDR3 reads CASSQERRGGGNTIYF. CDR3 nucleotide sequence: TGCGCCAGCAGCCAAGAAAGGAGGGGCGGTGGAAACACCATATATTTT.

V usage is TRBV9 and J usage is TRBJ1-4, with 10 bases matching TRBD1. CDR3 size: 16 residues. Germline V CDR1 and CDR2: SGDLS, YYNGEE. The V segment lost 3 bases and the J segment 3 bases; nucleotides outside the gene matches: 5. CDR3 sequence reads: CASSAGTGASNEKLFF. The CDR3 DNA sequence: TGTGCCAGCAGCGCAGGGACAGGGGCCTCTAATGAAAAACTGTTTTTT.